The rows below give T cell receptor beta chains drawn from one sample of a study of T cell responses to AZD1222 COVID-19 vaccine. Only in-frame clones appear in the TCRdb table, and some are missing; sequencing was by immunoSEQ multiplex PCR. The sample consists of roughly 120,000 clones, nearly 90% of them appearing once. The specimen comprised peripheral blood, sampled on day 0 of MenACWY control vaccination. The receptor set was obtained from an adult in good health. Each CDR3 is given with its conserved first and last residue. D genes are given only for firm matches. Only some rows state a clone size, as once, few, many or a class for expanded clones.

j_call v_call clone_size d_call cdr3_aa cdr3_nt
TRBJ1-1 TRBV7-3 - - CASSLPGMSEAFF TGTGCCAGCAGCTTACCAGGGATGTCTGAAGCTTTCTTT
TRBJ1-4 TRBV18 - - CASSPQGDGNEKLFF TGTGCCAGCTCACCACAAGGGGACGGGAATGAAAAACTGTTTTTT
TRBJ2-5 TRBV6-5 - TRBD2 CASSYRGGRETQYF TGTGCCAGCAGTTACCGGGGGGGCCGAGAGACCCAGTACTTC
TRBJ1-2 TRBV19 - - CASSIQHPYGYTF TGTGCCAGTAGTATCCAGCATCCCTATGGCTACACCTTC
TRBJ2-1 TRBV5-1 - TRBD1 CASSLDGTGNEQFF TGCGCCAGCAGCTTGGACGGGACAGGGAATGAGCAGTTCTTC
TRBJ2-2 TRBV5-1 - - CASSLGENTGELFF TGCGCCAGCAGCTTGGGTGAAAACACCGGGGAGCTGTTTTTT
TRBJ1-1 TRBV7-2 - - CASSSQTDYTEAFF TGTGCCAGCAGCTCGCAGACAGATTACACTGAAGCTTTCTTT
TRBJ1-1 TRBV28 - - CASSFQRGAFF TGTGCCAGCAGTTTCCAACGGGGGGCTTTCTTT
TRBJ2-2 TRBV25-1 - TRBD1 CASRPQGARTGELFF TGTGCCAGCAGACCGCAGGGGGCCAGGACCGGGGAGCTGTTTTTT
TRBJ1-1 TRBV5-6 - - CASSLAGRANTEAFF TGTGCCAGCAGCTTGGCCGGCAGGGCCAACACTGAAGCTTTCTTT
TRBJ1-5 TRBV28 - - CASSLDRLDQPQHF TGTGCCAGCAGTTTAGACAGGTTGGATCAGCCCCAGCATTTT
TRBJ2-1 TRBV30 - TRBD2 CAYGTSGVNEQFF TGTGCCTACGGGACTAGCGGGGTCAATGAGCAGTTCTTC
TRBJ1-5 TRBV5-5 - TRBD1 CASSEDRGQPQHF TGTGCCAGCAGCGAAGACAGGGGACAGCCCCAGCATTTT
TRBJ2-1 TRBV11-2 - TRBD1 CASSSAGTAYNEQFF TGTGCCAGCAGCTCTGCCGGGACAGCCTACAATGAGCAGTTCTTC
TRBJ2-3 TRBV28 - TRBD1 CASSFPGTGYSTDTQYF TGTGCCAGCAGTTTTCCCGGGACAGGTTACAGCACAGATACGCAGTATTTT
TRBJ1-2 TRBV3-1/TRBV3-2 once TRBD1 CASSQVARGTVSYGYTF TGTGCCAGCAGCCAAGTAGCCCGCGGGACAGTCTCCTATGGCTACACCTTC
TRBJ1-2 TRBV28 - - CASSLGSQVYGYTF TGTGCCAGCAGTTTGGGGTCGCAGGTCTATGGCTACACCTTC
TRBJ1-1 TRBV4-3 once - CASSQDARGGFSEAFF TGCGCCAGCAGCCAAGACGCCCGGGGAGGATTCTCTGAAGCTTTCTTT
TRBJ1-6 TRBV7-6 few - CASSLEGSNSPLHF TGTGCCAGCAGCTTAGAAGGCAGCAATTCACCCCTCCACTTT
TRBJ2-2 TRBV7-8 - - CASRVRGETGELFF TGTGCCAGCAGGGTCAGAGGCGAAACCGGGGAGCTGTTTTTT
TRBJ2-3 TRBV6-4 - TRBD2 CASSEGEGGNTQYF TGTGCCAGCAGTGAGGGGGAGGGCGGGAATACGCAGTATTTT
TRBJ2-7 TRBV7-8 - - CASTSPGGSPYEQYF TGTGCCAGCACTTCCCCCGGAGGCTCGCCCTACGAGCAGTACTTC
TRBJ1-3 TRBV30 - TRBD1 CAWTTTRGLSGNTIYF TGTGCCTGGACTACAACCAGGGGGCTCTCTGGAAACACCATATATTTT
TRBJ2-5 TRBV24-1 - TRBD2 CATSDLQRTSGGPETQYF TGTGCCACCAGTGATCTACAACGGACTAGCGGGGGACCGGAGACCCAGTACTTC
TRBJ1-1 TRBV19 - - CASSTNQGSWTEAFF TGTGCCAGTAGTACTAACCAGGGGTCGTGGACTGAAGCTTTCTTT
TRBJ1-1 TRBV30 - - CAWSRGGRTEAFF TGTGCCTGGAGTAGGGGGGGGCGCACTGAAGCTTTCTTT
TRBJ1-3 TRBV4-3 - - CASSQDYTLGGNTIYF TGCGCCAGCAGCCAAGATTATACCCTCGGCGGAAACACCATATATTTT
TRBJ1-5 TRBV7-9 - - CASSLLGRTNQPQHF TGTGCCAGCAGCCTTCTTGGCCGCACTAATCAGCCCCAGCATTTT
TRBJ2-2 TRBV27 - TRBD1 CASRYLQGANTGELFF TGTGCCAGCAGATACCTACAGGGGGCCAACACCGGGGAGCTGTTTTTT
TRBJ1-3 TRBV6-5 - - CASSTQQGGNTIYF TGTGCCAGCAGTACACAACAGGGTGGAAACACCATATATTTT
TRBJ2-2 TRBV24-1 few - CATSDVLSRGRNTGELFF TGTGCCACCAGTGACGTACTATCCCGGGGACGAAACACCGGGGAGCTGTTTTTT
TRBJ2-1 TRBV3-1/TRBV3-2 - TRBD2 CASSQASGNEQFF TGTGCCAGCAGCCAAGCTAGCGGCAATGAGCAGTTCTTC
TRBJ2-7 TRBV7-9 - - CASSPTGNEQYF TGTGCCAGCAGCCCGACTGGGAACGAGCAGTACTTC
TRBJ1-2 TRBV2 - - CASSPWLIYGYTF TGTGCCAGCAGTCCCTGGCTTATTTATGGCTACACCTTC
TRBJ2-1 TRBV10-1 - - CASLSPPFNEQFF TGCGCCAGCCTTTCCCCGCCCTTTAATGAGCAGTTCTTC
TRBJ2-7 TRBV11-2 once TRBD1 CASSLTSSGQGSYEQYF TGTGCCAGCAGCTTAACCAGCTCGGGACAGGGGTCGTACGAGCAGTACTTC
TRBJ1-1 TRBV4-1 few TRBD1 CASSQLRQGENTEAFF TGCGCCAGCAGCCAGTTAAGACAGGGTGAGAACACTGAAGCTTTCTTT
TRBJ1-2 TRBV7-2 - - CASSLGVGDGYTF TGTGCCAGCAGCTTAGGTGTTGGCGATGGCTACACCTTC
TRBJ2-2 TRBV19 - - CASSIERGSTGELFF TGTGCCAGTAGTATAGAGCGGGGTAGCACCGGGGAGCTGTTTTTT
TRBJ1-3 TRBV18 - TRBD1 CASSPSGDSSGNTIYF TGTGCCAGCTCACCCTCAGGGGACAGCTCTGGAAACACCATATATTTT
TRBJ2-7 TRBV28 - - CASQGFYEQYF TGTGCCAGCCAGGGATTTTACGAGCAGTACTTC
TRBJ2-3 TRBV6-2/TRBV6-3 - - CASSGGLPTDTQYF TGTGCCAGCAGTGGGGGTCTCCCCACAGATACGCAGTATTTT
TRBJ1-1 TRBV30 - TRBD1 CAWTWDRGTEAFF TGTGCCTGGACCTGGGACAGGGGAACCGAAGCTTTCTTT
TRBJ1-2 TRBV18 - TRBD1 CASSPRQGTPSNYGYTF TGTGCCAGCTCACCAAGACAGGGGACCCCTTCTAACTATGGCTACACCTTC
TRBJ1-3 TRBV7-2 - - CASSLDSNTIYF TGTGCCAGCAGCTTAGATTCCAACACCATATATTTT